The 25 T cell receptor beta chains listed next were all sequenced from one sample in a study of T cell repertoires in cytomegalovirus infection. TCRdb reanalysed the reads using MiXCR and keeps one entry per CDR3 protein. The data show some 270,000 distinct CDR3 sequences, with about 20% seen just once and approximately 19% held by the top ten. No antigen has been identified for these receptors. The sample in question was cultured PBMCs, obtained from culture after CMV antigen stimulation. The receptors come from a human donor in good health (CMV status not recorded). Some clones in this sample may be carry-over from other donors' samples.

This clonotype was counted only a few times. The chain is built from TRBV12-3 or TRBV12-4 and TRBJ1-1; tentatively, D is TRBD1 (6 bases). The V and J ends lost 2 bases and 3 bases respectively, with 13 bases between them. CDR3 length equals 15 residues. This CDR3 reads CASSLRAGEDTEAFF. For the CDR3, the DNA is TGTGCCAGCAGTTTAAGGGCAGGGGAAGACACTGAAGCTTTCTTT.

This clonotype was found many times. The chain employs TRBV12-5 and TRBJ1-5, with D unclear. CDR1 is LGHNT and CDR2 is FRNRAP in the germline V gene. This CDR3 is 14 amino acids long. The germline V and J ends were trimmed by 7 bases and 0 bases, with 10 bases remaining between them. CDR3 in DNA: TGTGCTAGTGCCCTTTACTATAGCAATCAGCCCCAGCATTTT. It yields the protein CASALYYSNQPQHF.

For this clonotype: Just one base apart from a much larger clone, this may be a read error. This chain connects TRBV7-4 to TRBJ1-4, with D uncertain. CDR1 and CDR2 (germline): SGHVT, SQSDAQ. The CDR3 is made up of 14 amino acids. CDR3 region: CASSLPATNEKLSF. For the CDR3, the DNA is TGTGCCAGCAGCTTACCAGCAACTAATGAAAAACTGTCTTTT.

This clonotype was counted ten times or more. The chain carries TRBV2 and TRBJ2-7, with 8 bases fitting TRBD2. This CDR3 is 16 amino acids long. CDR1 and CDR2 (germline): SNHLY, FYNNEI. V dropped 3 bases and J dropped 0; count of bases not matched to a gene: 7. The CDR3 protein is CASSDPGGSLSYEQYV. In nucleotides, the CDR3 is TGTGCCAGCAGTGATCCGGGGGGGTCCCTCTCCTACGAGCAGTACGTC.

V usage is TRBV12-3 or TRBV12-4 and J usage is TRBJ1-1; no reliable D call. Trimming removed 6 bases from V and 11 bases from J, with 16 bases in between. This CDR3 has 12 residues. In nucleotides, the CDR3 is TGTGCCAGCAGCTCCGGCCATCAACGGGCTTTCTTT. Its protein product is CASSSGHQRAFF.

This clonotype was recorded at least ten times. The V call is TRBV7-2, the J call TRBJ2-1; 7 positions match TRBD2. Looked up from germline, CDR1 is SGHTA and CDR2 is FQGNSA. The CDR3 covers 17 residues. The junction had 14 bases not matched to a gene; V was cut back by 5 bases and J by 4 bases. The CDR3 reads CASSLREASSGYNEQFF. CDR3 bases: TGTGCCAGCAGCCTAAGGGAGGCGTCTAGCGGATACAATGAGCAGTTCTTC.

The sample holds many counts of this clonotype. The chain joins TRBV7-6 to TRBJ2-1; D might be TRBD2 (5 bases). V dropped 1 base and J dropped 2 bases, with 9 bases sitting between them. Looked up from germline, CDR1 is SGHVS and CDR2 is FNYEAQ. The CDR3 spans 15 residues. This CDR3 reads CASSLVNGAYNEQFF. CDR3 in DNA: TGTGCCAGCAGCTTAGTGAACGGGGCCTACAATGAGCAGTTCTTC.

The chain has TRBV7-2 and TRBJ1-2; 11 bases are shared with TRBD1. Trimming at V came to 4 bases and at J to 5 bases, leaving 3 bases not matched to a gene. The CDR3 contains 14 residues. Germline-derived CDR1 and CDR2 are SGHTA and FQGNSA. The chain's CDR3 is CASSSDRGLYGYTF. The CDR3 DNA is TGTGCCAGCAGCTCGGACAGGGGGCTTTATGGCTACACCTTC.

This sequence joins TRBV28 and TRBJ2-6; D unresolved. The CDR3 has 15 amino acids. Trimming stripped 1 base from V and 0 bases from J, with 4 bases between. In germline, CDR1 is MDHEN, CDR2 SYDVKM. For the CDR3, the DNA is TGTGCCAGCAGTTTATCGAGCTCTGGGGCCAACGTCCTGACTTTC. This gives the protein CASSLSSSGANVLTF. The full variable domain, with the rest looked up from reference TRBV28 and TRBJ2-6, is DVKVTQSSRYLVKRTGEKVFLECVQDMDHENMFWYRQDPGLGLRLIYFSYDVKMKEKGDIPEGYSVSREKKERFSLILESASTNQTSMYLCASSLSSSGANVLTFGAGSRLTVL.

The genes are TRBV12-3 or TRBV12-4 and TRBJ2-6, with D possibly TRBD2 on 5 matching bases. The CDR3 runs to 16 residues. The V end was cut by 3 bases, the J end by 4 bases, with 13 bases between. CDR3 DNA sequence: TGTGCCAGCAGTTTGGCCACTAGTCCCGGGGCCAACGTCCTGACTTTC. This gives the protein CASSLATSPGANVLTF.

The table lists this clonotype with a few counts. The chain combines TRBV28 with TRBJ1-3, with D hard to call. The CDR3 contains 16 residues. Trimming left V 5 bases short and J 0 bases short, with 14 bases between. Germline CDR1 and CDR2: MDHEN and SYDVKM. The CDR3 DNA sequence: TGTGCCAGCAGTCTCCTAAGAGCAGTCTCTGGAAACACCATATATTTT. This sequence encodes CASSLLRAVSGNTIYF.

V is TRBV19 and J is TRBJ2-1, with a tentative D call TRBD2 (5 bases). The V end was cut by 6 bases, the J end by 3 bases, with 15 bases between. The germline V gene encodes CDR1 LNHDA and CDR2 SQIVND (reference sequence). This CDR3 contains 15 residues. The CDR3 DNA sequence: TGTGCCAGTAGGGACCACGTCAGCGGCTACAATGAGCAGTTCTTC. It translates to CASRDHVSGYNEQFF.

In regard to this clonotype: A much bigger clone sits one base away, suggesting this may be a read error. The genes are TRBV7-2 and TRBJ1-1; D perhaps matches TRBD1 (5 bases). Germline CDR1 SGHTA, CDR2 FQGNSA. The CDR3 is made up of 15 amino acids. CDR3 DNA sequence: TGTGCCAACAGCCCAACCGGGGGTATGAACACTGAAGCTTTCTTT. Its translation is CANSPTGGMNTEAFF.

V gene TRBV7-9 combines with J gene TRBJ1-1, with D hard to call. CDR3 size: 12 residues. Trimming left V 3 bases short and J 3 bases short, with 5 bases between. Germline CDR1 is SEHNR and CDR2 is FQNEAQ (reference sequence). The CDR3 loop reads CASSLYHTEAFF. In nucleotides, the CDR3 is TGTGCCAGCAGCTTGTACCACACTGAAGCTTTCTTT.

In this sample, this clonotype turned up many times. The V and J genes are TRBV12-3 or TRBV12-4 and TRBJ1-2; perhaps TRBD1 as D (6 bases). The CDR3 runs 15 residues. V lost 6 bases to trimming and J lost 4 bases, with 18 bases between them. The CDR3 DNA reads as TGTGCCAGCAGCCGCGGTTCGGGACACATCTATGGCTACACCTTC. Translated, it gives CASSRGSGHIYGYTF.

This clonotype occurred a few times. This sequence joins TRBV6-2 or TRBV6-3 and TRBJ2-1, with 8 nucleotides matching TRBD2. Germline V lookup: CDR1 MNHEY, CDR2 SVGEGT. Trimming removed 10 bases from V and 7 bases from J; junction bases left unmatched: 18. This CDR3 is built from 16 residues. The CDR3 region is CATLAGGAGVVNEQFF. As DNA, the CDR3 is TGTGCCACTCTTGCCGGGGGGGCTGGAGTTGTTAATGAGCAGTTCTTC.

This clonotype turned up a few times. The CDR3 DNA follows: TGTGCCACCAGCAGACTTAAGACAGGGTTAGGCACCGGGGAGCTGTTTTTT. This translates into CATSRLKTGLGTGELFF. The chain combines TRBV15 with TRBJ2-2, with 7 bases matching TRBD1. Germline CDR1 is LNHNV and CDR2 is YYDKDF (reference sequence). The CDR3 is made up of 17 amino acids. With V trimmed by 2 bases and J by 4 bases, 10 bases remained unmatched.

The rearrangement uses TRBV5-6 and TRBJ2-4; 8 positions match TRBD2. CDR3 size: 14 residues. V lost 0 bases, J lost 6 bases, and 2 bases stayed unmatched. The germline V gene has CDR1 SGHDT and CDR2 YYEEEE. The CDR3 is CASSLALAGNIQYF. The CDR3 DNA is TGTGCCAGCAGCTTGGCCCTAGCGGGAAACATTCAGTACTTC.

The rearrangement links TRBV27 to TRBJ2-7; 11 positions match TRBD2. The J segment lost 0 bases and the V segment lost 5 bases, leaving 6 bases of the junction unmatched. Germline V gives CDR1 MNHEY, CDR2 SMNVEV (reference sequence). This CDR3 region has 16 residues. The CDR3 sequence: CASSPVAGGNSYEQYV. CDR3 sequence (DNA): TGTGCCAGCAGTCCCGTAGCGGGAGGGAACTCCTACGAGCAGTACGTC.

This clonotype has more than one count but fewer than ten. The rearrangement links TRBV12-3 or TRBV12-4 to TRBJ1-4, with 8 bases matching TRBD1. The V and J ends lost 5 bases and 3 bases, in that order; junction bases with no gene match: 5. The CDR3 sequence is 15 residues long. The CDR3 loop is CASSHRGTANEKLFF. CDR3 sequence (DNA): TGTGCCAGCAGTCACAGGGGGACTGCTAATGAAAAACTGTTTTTT.

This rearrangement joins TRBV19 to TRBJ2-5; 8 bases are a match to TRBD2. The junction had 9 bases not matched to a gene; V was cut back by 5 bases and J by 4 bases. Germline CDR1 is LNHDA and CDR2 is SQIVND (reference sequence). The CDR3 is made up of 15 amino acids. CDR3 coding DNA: TGTGCCAGTAGTCCAAGCGGGAGTACGGGAGAGACCCAGTACTTC. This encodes CASSPSGSTGETQYF.

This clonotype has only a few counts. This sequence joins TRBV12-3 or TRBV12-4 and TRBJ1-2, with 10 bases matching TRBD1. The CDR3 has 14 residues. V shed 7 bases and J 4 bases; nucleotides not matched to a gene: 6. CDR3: CASTLGTGVYGYTF. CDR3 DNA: TGTGCCAGCACCCTGGGGACAGGGGTCTATGGCTACACCTTC.

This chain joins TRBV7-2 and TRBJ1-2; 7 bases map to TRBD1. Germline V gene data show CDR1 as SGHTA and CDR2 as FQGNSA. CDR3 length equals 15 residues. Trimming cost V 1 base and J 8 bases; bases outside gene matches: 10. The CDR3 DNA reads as TGTGCCAGCAGCTTAGGACAGGGCAGCTCTCGGGGCTACACCTTC. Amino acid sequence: CASSLGQGSSRGYTF.

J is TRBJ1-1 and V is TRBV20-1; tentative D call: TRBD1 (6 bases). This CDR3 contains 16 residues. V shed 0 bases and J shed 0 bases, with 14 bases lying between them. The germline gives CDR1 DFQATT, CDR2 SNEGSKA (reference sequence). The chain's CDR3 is CSARDGARGVNTEAFF. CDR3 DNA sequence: TGCAGTGCTAGAGATGGAGCAAGGGGGGTGAACACTGAAGCTTTCTTT.

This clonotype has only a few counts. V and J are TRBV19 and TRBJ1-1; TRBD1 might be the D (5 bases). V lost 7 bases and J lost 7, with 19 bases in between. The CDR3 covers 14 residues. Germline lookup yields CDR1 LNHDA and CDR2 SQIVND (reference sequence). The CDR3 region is CASTSPGDFGEAFF. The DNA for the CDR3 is TGTGCCAGTACCTCCCCCGGGGACTTCGGTGAAGCTTTCTTT.